This record concerns one T cell receptor (beta chain) sequence. TCRdb fed the 5' RACE reads into MiXCR, producing one record per CDR3 protein. The table lists approximately 580,000 distinct CDR3 sequences, roughly a sixth of them singletons, with 15% to 20% in the top ten. Trimming removed 1 base at V and 2 bases at J, with 6 bases between. The V gene's germline CDR1 is SGHVS and CDR2 FQNEAQ. The CDR3 sequence is 13 residues long. This specimen comes from a study of T cells after yellow fever vaccination. The sequence was obtained from a man younger than 35 who received the YFV17D yellow fever vaccine. The chain links TRBV7-8 to TRBJ2-7; D not certain. The specimen was PBMCs, collected 5 days after the first yellow fever vaccination. This CDR3 is CASSLDQAYEQYF. DNA for the CDR3: TGTGCCAGCAGCTTAGATCAAGCCTACGAGCAGTACTTC.